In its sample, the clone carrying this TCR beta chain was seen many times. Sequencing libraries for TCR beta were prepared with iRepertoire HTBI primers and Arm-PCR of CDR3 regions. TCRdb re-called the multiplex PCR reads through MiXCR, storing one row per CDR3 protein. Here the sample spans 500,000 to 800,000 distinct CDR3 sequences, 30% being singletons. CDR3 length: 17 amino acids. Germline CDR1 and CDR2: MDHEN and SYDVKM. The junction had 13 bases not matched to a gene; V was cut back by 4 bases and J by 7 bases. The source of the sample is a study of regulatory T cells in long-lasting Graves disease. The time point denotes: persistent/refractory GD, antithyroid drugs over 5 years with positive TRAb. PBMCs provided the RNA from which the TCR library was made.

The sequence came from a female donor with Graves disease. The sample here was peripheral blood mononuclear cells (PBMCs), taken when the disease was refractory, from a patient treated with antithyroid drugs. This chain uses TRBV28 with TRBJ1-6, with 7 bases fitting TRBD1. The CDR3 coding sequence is TGTGCCAGCAGTTCCCCCGGAGCGGGACAGATCAATTCACCCCTCCACTTT. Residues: CASSSPGAGQINSPLHF.